The clone carrying this TCR beta chain was picked up a small number of times. Its cognate antigen is unknown. The data were taken from a study of Graves' ophthalmopathy and Graves' hyperthyroidism. General observations from the study: Using a 13-signature model, the authors split ophthalmopathy from stable hyperthyroidism, with approximately 88% sensitivity and roughly 83% specificity. Blood repertoires reportedly contained most expanded thyroid clonotypes above 0.001 frequency.

TCR beta CDR3 regions were amplified from RNA transcripts. The first round was an RT-PCR with HTBI primers, and the second round was a multiplex PCR. TCRdb itself ran the multiplex PCR reads through MiXCR, one entry per CDR3 protein. The sample yields about 620,000 distinct CDR3 sequences, 20% to 25% seen once. Hyperthyroidism patients, all newly diagnosed, had under 2 months' duration and ages of 18 to 65. The PBMCs used were ones drawn from 10 ml of fresh peripheral blood. This receptor was obtained from a woman younger than 35 with stable Graves' hyperthyroidism. Some clones in this sample may be carry-over from other donors' samples. Sequenced sample: peripheral blood.

The CDR3 DNA sequence: TGTGCCAGCTCACCGATTGATCCGCCAAGGTATGGCTACACCTTC. It translates to CASSPIDPPRYGYTF. The chain combines TRBV18 with TRBJ1-2, with D unresolved. Per the germline V gene, CDR1 is KGHSH and CDR2 is LQKENI. The V and J ends lost 3 bases and 5 bases respectively, with 16 bases between them. This CDR3 has 15 amino acids.